The entry that follows covers one T cell receptor (beta chain) sequence. These data are taken from a study of blood T cell repertoires in COVID-19. The wider study: Researchers got acute and convalescent COVID-19 samples from the United States, Italy and Spain.

The CDR3 has 14 amino acids. Germline-derived CDR1 and CDR2 are ENHRY and SYGVKD. The V and J ends lost 6 bases and 6 bases, in that order; junction bases with no gene match: 2. Profiling relied on immunoSEQ multiplex PCR, and the TCRdb table lists in-frame clones only, not all of them. The table lists about 96,000 clones, 60% to 85% of them singletons. The sequence derives from a man in his fifties who had recovered from COVID-19. The J gene is TRBJ2-2, the V gene TRBV10-3, with 12 positions matching TRBD2. Sequencing was performed on peripheral blood. CDR3 sequence: CAISLAGGPGELFF. CDR3 coding DNA: TGTGCCATCAGCCTAGCGGGAGGGCCCGGGGAGCTGTTTTTT.